The clone carrying this TCR beta chain was recorded at least ten times. No antigen is known for it. Within the sample, other DNA sequences also encode this same CDR3. The CDR3 spans 12 residues. Trimming removed 5 bases at V and 2 bases at J, with 5 bases between. Germline assignment: CDR1 SEHNR and CDR2 FQNEAQ (reference sequence). This record comes from a study of beta chain features in type 1 diabetes. Findings and caveats of the study: HLA influence on TCRB rearrangement stayed unresolved here. In every one of the four CD4+ subsets, TCRB CDR3s were moderately but significantly shorter in Type 1 diabetes patients. High TCR expression in some cells could lead to their over-representation in cDNA sequencing.

Sorting with CD45RO/CCR7/CD25/CD127/CD95/CD27 yielded naive, central memory, regulatory and stem-like memory CD4+ cells. Reverse transcription of all isolated RNA meant that expressed TCRB transcripts were sequenced. Clones were read by immunoSEQ multiplex PCR, and TCRdb kept only the in-frame ones, dropping some. The data hold some 290,000 clones, with 14% observed a single time. This sequence joins TRBV7-9 and TRBJ2-3; D call uncertain. The source of this sequence is a young man with type 1 diabetes. Sequencing input: naive CD4+ T cells from blood. As DNA, the CDR3 is TGTGCCAGCAGCCCTTCCACAGATACGCAGTATTTT. Translation: CASSPSTDTQYF.